Listed below are T cell receptor beta chains from one sample, sequenced in a study of cytomegalovirus exposure and HLA in healthy donors. Profiling relied on immunoSEQ multiplex PCR, and the TCRdb table lists in-frame clones only, not all of them. This sample carries 150,000 or so clones, 73% of them seen once, and the ten largest clones take 1.6%. Material: PBMCs. Receptors were obtained from a woman aged 18-35 years in good health and CMV-seronegative. Each CDR3 is given with its conserved first and last residue. The D gene is left open where the match is weak. Expanded clones get a size class; other rows say once, few or many, or leave the size out.

D gene	clone size	V gene	J gene	CDR3 DNA	CDR3 protein
NA	NA	TRBV30	TRBJ2-3	TGTGCCTGGAGTGTAGGAAGCGGGAGCACAGATACGCAGTATTTT	CAWSVGSGSTDTQYF
NA	NA	TRBV6-5	TRBJ2-5	TGTGCCAGCAAAGGGGCAGGAAGGGAGACCCAGTACTTC	CASKGAGRETQYF
TRBD2	NA	TRBV9	TRBJ2-5	TGTGCCAGCAGCGACCCGCGGGGGGCGGGCGAGACCCAGTACTTC	CASSDPRGAGETQYF
NA	NA	TRBV11-2	TRBJ2-2	TGTGCCAGCAGCTTTAGGGCGGGGGGGGAGCTGTTTTTT	CASSFRAGGELFF
NA	NA	TRBV5-1	TRBJ2-6	TGCGCCAGCAGCTTGGGGGACATTTCTGGGGCCAACGTCCTGACTTTC	CASSLGDISGANVLTF
NA	NA	TRBV14	TRBJ2-7	TGCGCCAGCAGCCAAGATAGCCCATCCGAGCAGTACTTC	CASSQDSPSEQYF
NA	NA	TRBV15	TRBJ1-5	TGTGCCACCAGCAGAGATCGGAGGGGTCGAAGTAACCCCCAGCATTTT	CATSRDRRGRSNPQHF
NA	NA	TRBV12-2	TRBJ1-5	TGTGCAAGTCGCTCCATGTTAGGGAGGGGGTGGCAGCCCCAGCATTTT	CASRSMLGRGWQPQHF
TRBD2	NA	TRBV4-3	TRBJ2-1	TGCGCCAGCAGCCAAGAGATTGGGGCTAGCGGGATGGGTGAGCAGTTCTTC	CASSQEIGASGMGEQFF
NA	NA	TRBV6-1	TRBJ1-1	TGTGCCAGCAGTGATCCACTGACAGGTGGTAACACTGAAGCTTTCTTT	CASSDPLTGGNTEAFF
TRBD1	NA	TRBV18	TRBJ1-2	TGTGCCAGCTCATCGACAGGGGAGGGCTCTGGCTACACCTTC	CASSSTGEGSGYTF
NA	NA	TRBV19	TRBJ1-2	TGTGCCAGCTTCAGGGTTGGCTATGGCTACACCTTC	CASFRVGYGYTF
TRBD1	NA	TRBV5-1	TRBJ1-1	TGCGCCAGCAGCTTGATCCCAGGGGGCACCGAAGCTTTCTTT	CASSLIPGGTEAFF
TRBD1	NA	TRBV6-1	TRBJ1-3	TGTGCCAGCAGTACGACAGGGAGAAACACCATATATTTT	CASSTTGRNTIYF
NA	few	TRBV6-5	TRBJ1-2	TGTGCCAGCAGTTACTCGAAGGGGGTCGGCTATGGCTACACCTTC	CASSYSKGVGYGYTF
NA	once	TRBV11-3	TRBJ1-1	TGTGCCAGCAGCCGCCGGTCGGCTGAAGCTTTCTTT	CASSRRSAEAFF
TRBD2	NA	TRBV6-1	TRBJ2-2	TGTGCCAGCAGTGGGAGCGGGAGGGGCCGGTCCGGGGAGCTGTTTTTT	CASSGSGRGRSGELFF
NA	NA	TRBV6-1	TRBJ2-1	TGTGCCAGCAGCACAGTGGCGGGGGCTGAGCAGTTCTTC	CASSTVAGAEQFF